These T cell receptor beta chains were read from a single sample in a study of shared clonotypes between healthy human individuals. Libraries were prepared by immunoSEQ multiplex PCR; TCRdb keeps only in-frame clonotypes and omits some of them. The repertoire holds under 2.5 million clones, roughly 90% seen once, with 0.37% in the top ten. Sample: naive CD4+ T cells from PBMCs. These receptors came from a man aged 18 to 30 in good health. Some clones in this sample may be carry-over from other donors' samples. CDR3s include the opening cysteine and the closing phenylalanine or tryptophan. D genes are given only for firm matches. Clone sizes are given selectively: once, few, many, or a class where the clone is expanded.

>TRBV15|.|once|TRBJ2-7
CATSRDLTYEQYF
TGTGCCACCAGCAGAGACCTCACCTACGAGCAGTACTTC
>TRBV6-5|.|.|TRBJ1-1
CASSYSMGFSTEAFF
TGTGCCAGCAGTTACTCCATGGGTTTCAGCACTGAAGCTTTCTTT
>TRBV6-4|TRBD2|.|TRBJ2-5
CASSDMYGLAGSETQYF
TGTGCCAGCAGTGATATGTATGGACTAGCGGGATCAGAGACCCAGTACTTC
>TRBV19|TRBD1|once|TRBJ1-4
CASSTSGTGGEKLFF
TGTGCCAGTAGTACCTCCGGGACAGGGGGTGAAAAACTGTTTTTT
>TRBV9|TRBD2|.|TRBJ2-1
CASSPPGGGSYNEQFF
TGTGCCAGCAGCCCCCCGGGAGGGGGCTCCTACAATGAGCAGTTCTTC
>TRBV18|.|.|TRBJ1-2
CASSPAGSSGYTF
TGTGCCAGCTCACCAGCAGGGTCTTCTGGCTACACCTTC
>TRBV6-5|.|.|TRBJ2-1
CASSPFTPAEQFF
TGTGCCAGCAGCCCCTTCACGCCAGCGGAGCAGTTCTTC
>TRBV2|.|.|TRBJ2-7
CASSLIYEQYF
TGTGCCAGCAGTCTTATCTACGAGCAGTACTTC
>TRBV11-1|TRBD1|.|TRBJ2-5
CASSPRDRNQETQYF
TGTGCCAGCAGCCCACGGGACAGAAACCAAGAGACCCAGTACTTC
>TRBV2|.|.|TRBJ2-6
CASSKQYSGANVLTF
TGTGCCAGCAGCAAACAGTACTCTGGGGCCAACGTCCTGACTTTC
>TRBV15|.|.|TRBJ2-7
CATSRSNEGRSYEQYF
TGTGCCACCAGCAGATCGAACGAAGGACGGTCCTACGAGCAGTACTTC
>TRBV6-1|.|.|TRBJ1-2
CASSATGFGYTF
TGTGCCAGCAGTGCTACAGGGTTTGGCTACACCTTC
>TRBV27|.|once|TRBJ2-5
CASSPGLPGTQYF
TGTGCCAGCAGCCCGGGTCTCCCGGGGACCCAGTACTTC
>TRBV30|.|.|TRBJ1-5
CAWSVPWSVQPQHF
TGTGCCTGGAGTGTACCGTGGAGTGTTCAGCCCCAGCATTTT
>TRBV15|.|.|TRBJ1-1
CATSRDSVVEAFF
TGTGCCACCAGCAGAGATTCAGTCGTGGAAGCTTTCTTT
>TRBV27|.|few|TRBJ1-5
CAAEPTGNQHF
TGTGCCGCGGAACCCACAGGGAACCAGCATTTT
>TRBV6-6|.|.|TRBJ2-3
CASSPNSDTQYF
TGTGCCAGCAGCCCCAACTCAGATACGCAGTATTTT
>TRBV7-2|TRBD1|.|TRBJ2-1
CASNEQGVLSYNEQFF
TGTGCCAGCAACGAACAGGGGGTTCTCTCCTACAATGAGCAGTTCTTC
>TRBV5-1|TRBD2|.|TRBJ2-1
CALSGLAGRGSNEQFF
TGCGCCCTCAGTGGACTAGCGGGAAGAGGATCCAATGAGCAGTTCTTC
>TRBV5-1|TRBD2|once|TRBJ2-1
CASSLGSGRNNEQFF
TGCGCCAGCAGCTTGGGTAGCGGGAGAAACAATGAGCAGTTCTTC
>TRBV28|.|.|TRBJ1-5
CASTGTNQPQHF
TGTGCCAGCACCGGGACTAATCAGCCCCAGCATTTT
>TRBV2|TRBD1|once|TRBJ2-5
CASTGQPEETQYF
TGTGCCAGCACGGGACAGCCTGAAGAGACCCAGTACTTC
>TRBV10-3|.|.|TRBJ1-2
CAIKVQAIESGYTF
TGTGCCATCAAAGTCCAGGCCATAGAGTCTGGCTACACCTTC
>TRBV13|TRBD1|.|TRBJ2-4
CASSLYWTGKNIQYF
TGTGCCAGCAGCTTATATTGGACAGGCAAAAACATTCAGTACTTC
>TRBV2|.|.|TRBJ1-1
CASSELSGAEAFF
TGTGCCAGCAGTGAGTTATCCGGGGCTGAAGCTTTCTTT
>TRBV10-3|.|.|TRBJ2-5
CAISESGVTQYF
TGTGCCATCAGTGAGTCTGGGGTCACCCAGTACTTC
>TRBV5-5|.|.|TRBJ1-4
CASSWTVNEKLFF
TGTGCCAGCAGCTGGACAGTGAATGAAAAACTGTTTTTT
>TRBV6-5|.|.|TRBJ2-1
CASSTNPAAYNEQFF
TGTGCCAGCAGTACTAATCCCGCGGCCTACAATGAGCAGTTCTTC